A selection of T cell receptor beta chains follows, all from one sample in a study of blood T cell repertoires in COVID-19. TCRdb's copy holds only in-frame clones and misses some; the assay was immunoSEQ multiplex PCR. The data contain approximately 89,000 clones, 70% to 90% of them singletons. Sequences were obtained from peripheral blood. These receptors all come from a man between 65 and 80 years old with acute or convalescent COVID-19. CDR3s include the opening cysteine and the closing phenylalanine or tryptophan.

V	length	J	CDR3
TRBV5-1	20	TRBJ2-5	CASSAFSGTSGGWPQETQYF
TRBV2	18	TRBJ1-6	CASSNKGTGGSYNSPLHF
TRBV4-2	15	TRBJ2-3	CASSLGQTSTDTQYF
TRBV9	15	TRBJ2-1	CASSVWGGGNNEQFF
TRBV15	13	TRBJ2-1	CATSRDPSNEQFF
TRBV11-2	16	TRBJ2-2	CASSLSRGPNTGELFF
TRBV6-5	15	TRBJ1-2	CASSYSAGRDYGYTF
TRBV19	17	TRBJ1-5	CASSIPGRGGSNQPQHF
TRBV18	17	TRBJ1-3	CASSRRDRGLSGNTIYF
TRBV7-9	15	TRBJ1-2	CASSSSGVESIGYTF
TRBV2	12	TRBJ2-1	CASNWGRGQQFF
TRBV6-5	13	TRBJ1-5	CASTTGEAQPQHF
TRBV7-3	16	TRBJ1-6	CASSNQRDRGNSPLHF
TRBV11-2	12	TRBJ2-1	CASSSTGSEQFF
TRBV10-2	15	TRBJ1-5	CASSENRGRSQPQHF
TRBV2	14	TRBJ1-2	CASSSVPPAYGYTF
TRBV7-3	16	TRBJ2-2	CASSRSGGPNTGELFF
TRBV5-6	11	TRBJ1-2	CASSLGEGYTF
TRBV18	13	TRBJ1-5	CASSLNSNQPQHF
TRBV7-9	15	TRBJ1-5	CASSSQGQEAQPQHF
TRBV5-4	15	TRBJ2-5	CASSPTGGPQETQYF
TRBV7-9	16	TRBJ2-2	CASSLGGQVDTGELFF
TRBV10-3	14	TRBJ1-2	CAIGHPGVNYGYTF
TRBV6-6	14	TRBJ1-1	CASSYPGQGSEAFF
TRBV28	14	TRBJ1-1	CASSLEGRWTEAFF
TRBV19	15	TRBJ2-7	CASSISGTGIYEQYF
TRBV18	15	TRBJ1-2	CASSPETGPNYGYTF
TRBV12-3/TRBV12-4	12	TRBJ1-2	CASSNRGRGYTF
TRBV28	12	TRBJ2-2	CASRRYTGELFF
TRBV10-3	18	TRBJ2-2	CAIRVAEDRGAVAGELFF